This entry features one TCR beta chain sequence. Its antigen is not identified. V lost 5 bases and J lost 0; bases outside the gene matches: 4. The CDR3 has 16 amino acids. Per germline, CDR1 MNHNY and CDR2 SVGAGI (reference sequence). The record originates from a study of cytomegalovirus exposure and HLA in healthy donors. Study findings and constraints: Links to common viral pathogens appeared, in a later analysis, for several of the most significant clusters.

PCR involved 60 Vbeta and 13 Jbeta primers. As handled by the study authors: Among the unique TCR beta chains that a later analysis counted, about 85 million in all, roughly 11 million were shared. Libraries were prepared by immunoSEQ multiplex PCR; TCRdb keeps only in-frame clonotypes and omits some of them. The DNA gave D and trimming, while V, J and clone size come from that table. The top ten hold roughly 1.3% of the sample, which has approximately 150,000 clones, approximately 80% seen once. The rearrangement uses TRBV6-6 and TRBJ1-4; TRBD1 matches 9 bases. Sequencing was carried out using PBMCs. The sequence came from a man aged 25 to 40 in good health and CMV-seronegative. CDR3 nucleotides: TGTGCCAGCAGTCAGGGACAGGGAACAACTAATGAAAAACTGTTTTTT. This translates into CASSQGQGTTNEKLFF.